Each of the 15 T cell receptor beta chains below was sequenced from the same sample in a study of shared clonotypes between healthy human individuals. The method was immunoSEQ multiplex PCR; TCRdb's version includes in-frame clones alone and lacks a portion of them. The sample records 1,400,000 or so clones, about 98.5% being singletons. What was sequenced was naive CD4+ T cells sorted from blood. Indicated subset: CD45RA+ positively selected. The receptors derive from a young man in good health.

The chain joins TRBV11-2 to TRBJ2-2; D possibly corresponds to TRBD2 (5 bases). CDR1 and CDR2 (germline): SGHAT, FQNNGV. This CDR3 spans 17 amino acids. V was clipped by 2 bases and J by 6 bases, with 19 bases between them. DNA of the CDR3: TGTGCCAGCAGCTTATGGCAGGCACTAGGGTCCCCCGGGGAGCTGTTTTTT. This sequence encodes CASSLWQALGSPGELFF.

V and J are TRBV18 and TRBJ1-3; a weak D match, TRBD1 (6 bases). Germline assignment: CDR1 KGHSH and CDR2 LQKENI. The CDR3 is 15 amino acids. The V end lost 4 bases, the J end lost 2 bases, and 12 bases lay between the germline ends. CDR3 nucleotides: TGTGCCAGCTCACGACAGACAGGCCCTGGAAACACCATATATTTT. Its protein product is CASSRQTGPGNTIYF.

This clone was detected only once. J is TRBJ1-2 and V is TRBV19; the D gene is possibly TRBD1 (5 bases). Germline values: CDR1 LNHDA, CDR2 SQIVND (reference sequence). The CDR3 has 15 amino acids. The ends were cut back, 1 base at V and 0 bases at J, with 9 bases in the middle. Written as DNA, the CDR3 is TGTGCCAGTAGTATAGGGCAGGGCCCTAACTATGGCTACACCTTC. Its protein is CASSIGQGPNYGYTF.

V gene TRBV27 combines with J gene TRBJ2-3, with 8 bases that match TRBD1. This CDR3 contains 15 residues. After removal of 6 bases from V and 2 bases from J, the junction contained 7 bases not matched to a gene. Per the germline V gene, CDR1 is MNHEY and CDR2 is SMNVEV (reference sequence). CDR3 DNA sequence: TGTGCCAGCAGACTCCAGGGGGCTTCCACAGATACGCAGTATTTT. It yields the protein CASRLQGASTDTQYF.

The chain couples TRBV15 to TRBJ2-5; TRBD2 aligns across 9 bases. Germline V gives CDR1 LNHNV, CDR2 YYDKDF (reference sequence). The trim removed 1 base at V and 1 base at J, leaving 4 bases unmatched. CDR3 length equals 16 residues. CDR3 in DNA: TGTGCCACCAGCAGAGGAAGTAGCGGGAGCCAAGAGACCCAGTACTTC. Amino acids: CATSRGSSGSQETQYF.

The genes are TRBV7-9 and TRBJ2-7; 11 bases agree with TRBD2. Germline assignment: CDR1 SEHNR and CDR2 FQNEAQ (reference sequence). With 1 base clipped from V and 3 bases from J, the junction kept 8 bases outside the gene matches. The CDR3 spans 17 residues. CDR3 region: CASSLGALAGGLYEQYF. CDR3 coding DNA: TGTGCCAGCAGCTTAGGGGCCCTAGCGGGAGGCCTCTACGAGCAGTACTTC.

The V call is TRBV18, the J call TRBJ2-6, with TRBD1 matching over 8 bases. The ends lost 6 bases at V and 0 bases at J; junction bases unmatched: 7. This CDR3 comprises 17 residues. Germline-derived CDR1 and CDR2 are KGHSH and LQKENI. The CDR3 nucleotides are TGTGCCAGCTCGTCCGGACAGGGTAACTCTGGGGCCAACGTCCTGACTTTC. Amino acid sequence: CASSSGQGNSGANVLTF.

The rearrangement joins TRBV6-6 to TRBJ1-3; no reliable D call. The CDR3 extends over 12 amino acids. CDR1 is MNHNY, CDR2 SVGAGI, per germline (reference sequence). V lost 4 bases and J lost 2, with 3 bases in between. CDR3 DNA: TGTGCCAGCAGTTCAACTGGAAACACCATATATTTT. Protein product: CASSSTGNTIYF.

Concerning this clone: This same CDR3 is encoded by further DNA sequences in the sample. The chain carries TRBV18 and TRBJ2-2, with a tentative D call TRBD1 (5 bases). Looked up from germline, CDR1 is KGHSH and CDR2 is LQKENI. The CDR3 is 14 amino acids. V lost 1 base and J 4 bases, leaving 7 bases between the germline ends. CDR3 sequence reads: CASSPLQGTGELFF. CDR3 nucleotide sequence: TGTGCCAGCTCACCACTTCAGGGCACCGGGGAGCTGTTTTTT.

J is TRBJ1-1 and V is TRBV5-6; D is uncertain. CDR3 size: 12 residues. Trimming cost V 4 bases and J 4 bases, with 8 bases left between them. The V gene's germline CDR1 is SGHDT and CDR2 YYEEEE. This CDR3 is CASSLRFTEAFF. The CDR3 region has the DNA TGTGCCAGCAGCCTAAGATTCACTGAAGCTTTCTTT.

The genes are TRBV11-3 and TRBJ2-7, with 7 positions matching TRBD1. Germline CDR1 SGHNT, CDR2 YENEEA. The J segment lost 3 bases and the V segment lost 3 bases, leaving 17 bases of the junction unmatched. This CDR3 contains 18 residues. The CDR3 is CASSFYPTSPGQSYEQYF. The CDR3 DNA reads as TGTGCCAGCAGCTTTTACCCGACGTCCCCGGGACAGAGCTACGAGCAGTACTTC. Using reference TRBV11-3 and TRBJ2-7 for the parts outside the CDR3, the full variable domain is EAGVVQSPRYKIIEKKQPVAFWCNPISGHNTLYWYLQNLGQGPELLIRYENEEAVDDSQLPKDRFSAERLKGVDSTLKIQPAELGDSAVYLCASSFYPTSPGQSYEQYFGPGTRLTVT.

The chain recombines TRBV6-1 with TRBJ2-1; either TRBD1 or TRBD2 may fit D (5 bases each). V lost 2 bases to trimming and J lost 2 bases, with 16 bases between them. The CDR3 is 17 amino acids. Germline assignment: CDR1 MNHNS and CDR2 SASEGT. CDR3 sequence reads: CASSEPMWGTTYNEQFF. DNA for the CDR3: TGTGCCAGCAGTGAACCGATGTGGGGGACCACCTACAATGAGCAGTTCTTC.

The V gene is TRBV5-1, the J gene TRBJ1-2; 9 nucleotides align to TRBD1. The trim removed 0 bases at V and 0 bases at J, leaving 6 bases unmatched. Germline V gene data show CDR1 as SGHRS and CDR2 as YFSETQ. The CDR3 runs to 17 residues. CDR3 sequence (DNA): TGCGCCAGCAGCTTGGACAGGGGGCTCTCAGCTAACTATGGCTACACCTTC. Protein sequence: CASSLDRGLSANYGYTF.

The chain links TRBV7-2 to TRBJ2-2, with 13 bases identical to TRBD2. With V trimmed by 5 bases and J by 5 bases, 5 bases remained unmatched. The CDR3 totals 16 residues. From germline, CDR1 is SGHTA and CDR2 FQGNSA. The CDR3 DNA reads as TGTGCCAGCAGCCGTGGGACTAGCGGGACTACCGGGGAGCTGTTTTTT. Its protein is CASSRGTSGTTGELFF.

The rearrangement joins TRBV7-2 to TRBJ2-3; 8 bases line up with TRBD2. The CDR3 sequence is 14 residues long. J was trimmed by 3 bases and V by 3 bases; bases with no gene match: 2. CDR1 and CDR2 from the germline V gene are SGHTA and FQGNSA. CDR3 loop: CASSFAGGTDTQYF. The CDR3 coding sequence is TGTGCCAGCAGCTTTGCGGGAGGAACAGATACGCAGTATTTT. Filled out from reference TRBV7-2 and TRBJ2-3, the complete variable domain reads GAGVSQSPSNKVTEKGKDVELRCDPISGHTALYWYRQSLGQGLEFLIYFQGNSAPDKSGLPSDRFSAERTGGSVSTLTIQRTQQEDSAVYLCASSFAGGTDTQYFGPGTRLTVL.